The source of this TCR beta chain is a study of cytomegalovirus exposure and HLA in healthy donors. Whole-study results and caveats: As a later analysis showed, a missense DCLRE1C variant was linked to trimming of TCR beta V- and J-genes. Using a false discovery rate of 0.05, a later analysis showed that some 16,000 TCR beta sequences were associated with HLA alleles.

Each donor was healthy, and each was a bone marrow donor. The PCR employed 60 Vbeta primers together with 13 Jbeta primers. Profiled with immunoSEQ multiplex PCR; TCRdb holds only in-frame clones, not every one. Among about 120,000 clones listed, 60% to 75% were seen once. The CDR3 contains 15 residues. V dropped 4 bases and J dropped 2; count of bases not matched to a gene: 9. Germline lookup yields CDR1 SGHNT and CDR2 YYREEE (reference sequence). As to this clone: The antigen remains undetermined.

This sequence originates from a middle-aged woman in good health and CMV-seropositive. Sequencing was performed on PBMCs. This sequence joins TRBV5-4 and TRBJ2-7; 7 positions match TRBD2. The CDR3 loop reads CASSTPSGVTYEQYF. The CDR3, as DNA: TGTGCCAGCAGCACCCCTAGCGGCGTTACCTACGAGCAGTACTTC.